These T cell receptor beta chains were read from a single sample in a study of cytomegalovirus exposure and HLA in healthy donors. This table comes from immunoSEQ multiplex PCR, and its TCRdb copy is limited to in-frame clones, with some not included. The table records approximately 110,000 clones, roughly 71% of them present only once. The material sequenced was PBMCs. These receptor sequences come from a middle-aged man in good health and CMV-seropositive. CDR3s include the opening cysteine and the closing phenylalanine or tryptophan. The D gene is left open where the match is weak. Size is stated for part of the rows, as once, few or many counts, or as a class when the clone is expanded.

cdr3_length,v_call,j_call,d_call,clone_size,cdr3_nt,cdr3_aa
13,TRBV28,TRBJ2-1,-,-,TGTGCCACCGCGGGACAGTTCTACAATGAGCAGTTCTTC,CATAGQFYNEQFF
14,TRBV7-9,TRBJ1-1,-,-,TGTGCCAGCAGCCCAGGCAGGGCGAACACTGAAGCTTTCTTT,CASSPGRANTEAFF
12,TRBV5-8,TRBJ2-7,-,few,TGTGCCAGCAGCTTGACACGCTACGAGCAGTACTTC,CASSLTRYEQYF
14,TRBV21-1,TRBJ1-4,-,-,TGTGCCAGCAGCCAAGGCCTCTATAATGAAAAACTGTTTTTT,CASSQGLYNEKLFF
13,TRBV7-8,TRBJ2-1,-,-,TGTGCCAGCAGCTCCCTTAAGAGGGCTGAGCAGTTCTTC,CASSSLKRAEQFF
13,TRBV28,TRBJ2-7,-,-,TGTGCCACCTTCCCCTCGGGCTCCTACGAGCAGTACTTC,CATFPSGSYEQYF
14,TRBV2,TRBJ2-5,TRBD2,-,TGTGCCAGCTTGGGGGGAGGGCCTTGGGAGACCCAGTACTTC,CASLGGGPWETQYF
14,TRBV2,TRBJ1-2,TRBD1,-,TGTGCCAGCAGTGTTGGAGGGGGCGCCTATGGCTACACCTTC,CASSVGGGAYGYTF
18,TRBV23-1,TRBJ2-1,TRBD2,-,TGCGCCAGCACGAAGTCGGGACTAGCGGGCACCAGAGACAATGAGCAGTTCTTC,CASTKSGLAGTRDNEQFF
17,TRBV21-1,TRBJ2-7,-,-,TGTGCCAGCAGCACCTTTACCGACAGGGGGCGTTTTTACGAGCAGTACTTC,CASSTFTDRGRFYEQYF
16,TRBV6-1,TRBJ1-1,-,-,TGTGCCAGCAGTGAAGACCGTTTAAGGGGGAACACTGAAGCTTTCTTT,CASSEDRLRGNTEAFF
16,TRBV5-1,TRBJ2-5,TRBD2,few,TGCGCCAGCAGCCAGACCCCTCTAGCGGGAAAAGAGACCCAGTACTTC,CASSQTPLAGKETQYF
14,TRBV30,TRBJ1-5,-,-,TGTGCCTGGAGTGTTGGCGGGACCAATCAGCCCCAGCATTTT,CAWSVGGTNQPQHF
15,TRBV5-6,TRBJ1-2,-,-,TGTGCCAGCAGCTTGTATTCGGTTCTCGTCTATGGCTACACCTTC,CASSLYSVLVYGYTF
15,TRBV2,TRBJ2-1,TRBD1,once,TGTGCCAGCGACTTCGGGGGACAGGGAAACGATGAGCAGTTCTTC,CASDFGGQGNDEQFF
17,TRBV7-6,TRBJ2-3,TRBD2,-,TGTGCCAGCAGCTCCTCGACTAGCGGGAGGACGGCAGATACGCAGTATTTT,CASSSSTSGRTADTQYF
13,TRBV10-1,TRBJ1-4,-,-,TGCGCCAGCAGTGAGAACAGAAATGAAAAACTGTTTTTT,CASSENRNEKLFF
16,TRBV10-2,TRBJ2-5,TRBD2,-,TGCGCCAGCAGTGCAGCGGGAGGCTTCAATTGGGAGACCCAGTACTTC,CASSAAGGFNWETQYF
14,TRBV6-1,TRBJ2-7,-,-,TGTGCCAGCAGTGGGGGGGTAAATAACTACGAGCAGTACTTC,CASSGGVNNYEQYF
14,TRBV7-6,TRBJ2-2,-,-,TGTGCCAGCAGCTTAATCGCGAACACCGGGGAGCTGTTTTTT,CASSLIANTGELFF
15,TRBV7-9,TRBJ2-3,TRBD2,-,TGTGCCAGCAGCCCGGGGACTAGCGGGAGGGATACGCAGTATTTT,CASSPGTSGRDTQYF
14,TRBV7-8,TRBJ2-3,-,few,TGTGCCAGCAGCTTAGGCGGTGGAGTGGATACGCAGTATTTT,CASSLGGGVDTQYF